This T cell receptor (beta chain) was retrieved from a study of T cell repertoires in cytomegalovirus infection. The ends were cut back, 2 bases at V and 8 bases at J, with 10 bases in the middle. The CDR3 sequence is 13 residues long. Germline assignment: CDR1 SGHDT and CDR2 YYEEEE. Study observations and caveats: Across the ex vivo response, the dominant clonotypes were HLA-C-restricted CMV-specific TCR beta clonotypes. Summed frequency of public TCR beta families distinguished CMV carriers with the relevant HLA.

This clonotype was seen once. Its antigen is unknown. TCRdb reanalysed the reads using MiXCR and keeps one entry per CDR3 protein. The table records about 24,000 distinct CDR3 sequences, 22% of them present only once. The source of this sequence is a human donor in good health (CMV status not recorded). Some clones in this sample may be carry-over from other donors' samples. Sequencing used CD8+ T cells from cultured PBMCs, obtained from culture after CMV antigen stimulation. J is TRBJ1-4 and V is TRBV5-6; possibly TRBD1 for D (5 bases). Here the CDR3 reads CASSFGTEEKLFF. The CDR3 bases are TGTGCCAGCAGCTTTGGGACTGAAGAAAAACTGTTTTTT.